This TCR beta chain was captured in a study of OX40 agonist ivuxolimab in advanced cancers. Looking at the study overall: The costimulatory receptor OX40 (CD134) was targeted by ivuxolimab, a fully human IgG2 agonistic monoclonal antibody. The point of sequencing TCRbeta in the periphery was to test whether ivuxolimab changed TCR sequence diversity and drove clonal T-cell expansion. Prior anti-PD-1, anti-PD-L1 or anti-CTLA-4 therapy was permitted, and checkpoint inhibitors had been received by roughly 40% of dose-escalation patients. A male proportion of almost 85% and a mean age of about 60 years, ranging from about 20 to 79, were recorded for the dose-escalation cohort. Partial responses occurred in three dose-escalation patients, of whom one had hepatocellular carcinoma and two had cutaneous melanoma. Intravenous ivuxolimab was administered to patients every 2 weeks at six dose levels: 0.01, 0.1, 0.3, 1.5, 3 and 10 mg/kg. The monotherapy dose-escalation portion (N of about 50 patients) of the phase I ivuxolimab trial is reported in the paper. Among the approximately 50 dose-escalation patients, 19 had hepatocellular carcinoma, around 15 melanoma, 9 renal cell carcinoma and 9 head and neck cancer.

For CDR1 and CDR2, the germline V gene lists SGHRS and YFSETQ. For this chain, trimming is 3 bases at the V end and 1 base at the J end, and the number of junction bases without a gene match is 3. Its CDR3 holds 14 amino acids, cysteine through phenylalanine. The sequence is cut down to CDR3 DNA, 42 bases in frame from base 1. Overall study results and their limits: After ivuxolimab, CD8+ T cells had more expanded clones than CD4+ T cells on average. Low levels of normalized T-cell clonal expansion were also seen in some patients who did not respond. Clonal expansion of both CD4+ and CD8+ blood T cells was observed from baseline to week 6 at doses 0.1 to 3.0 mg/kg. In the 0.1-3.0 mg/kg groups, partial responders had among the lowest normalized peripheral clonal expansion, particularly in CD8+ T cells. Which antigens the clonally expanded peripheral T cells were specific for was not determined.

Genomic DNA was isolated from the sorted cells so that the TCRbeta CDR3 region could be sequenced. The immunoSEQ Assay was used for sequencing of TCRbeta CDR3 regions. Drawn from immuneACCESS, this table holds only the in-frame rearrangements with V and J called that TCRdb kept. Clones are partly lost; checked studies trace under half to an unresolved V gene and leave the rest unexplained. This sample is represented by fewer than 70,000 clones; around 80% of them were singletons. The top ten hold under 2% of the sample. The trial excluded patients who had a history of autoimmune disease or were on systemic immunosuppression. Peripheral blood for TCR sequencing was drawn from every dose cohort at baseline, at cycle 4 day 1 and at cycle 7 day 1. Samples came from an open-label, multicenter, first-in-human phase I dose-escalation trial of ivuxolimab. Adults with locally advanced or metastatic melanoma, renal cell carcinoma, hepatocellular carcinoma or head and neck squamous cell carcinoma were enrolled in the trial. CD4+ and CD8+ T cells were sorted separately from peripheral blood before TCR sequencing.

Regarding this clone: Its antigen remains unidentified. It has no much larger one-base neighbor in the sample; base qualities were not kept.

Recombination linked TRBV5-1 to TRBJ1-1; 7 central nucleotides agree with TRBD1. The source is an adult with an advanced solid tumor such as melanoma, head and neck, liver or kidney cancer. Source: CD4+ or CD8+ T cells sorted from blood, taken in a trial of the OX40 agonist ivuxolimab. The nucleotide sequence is TGCGCCAGCAGCTCGAGACAGGGGAACACTGAAGCTTTCTTT. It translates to CASSSRQGNTEAFF.